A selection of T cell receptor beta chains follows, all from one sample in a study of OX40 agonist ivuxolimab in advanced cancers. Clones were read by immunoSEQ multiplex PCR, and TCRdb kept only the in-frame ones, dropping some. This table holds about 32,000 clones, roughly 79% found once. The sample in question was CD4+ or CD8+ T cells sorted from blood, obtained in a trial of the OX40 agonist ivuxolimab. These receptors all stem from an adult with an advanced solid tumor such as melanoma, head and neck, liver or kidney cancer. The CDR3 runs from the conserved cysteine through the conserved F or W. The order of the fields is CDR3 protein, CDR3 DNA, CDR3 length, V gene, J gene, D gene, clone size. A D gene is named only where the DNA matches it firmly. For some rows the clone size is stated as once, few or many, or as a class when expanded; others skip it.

CASSFGQGHGYTF	TGCGCCAGCAGCTTCGGACAGGGGCATGGCTACACCTTC	13	TRBV5-1	TRBJ1-2	TRBD1	NA
CASSPAQGAQGKTQYF	TGTGCCAGCAGCCCTGCCCAGGGGGCGCAGGGAAAGACCCAGTACTTC	16	TRBV7-3	TRBJ2-5	TRBD1	once
CASRDRTSNQPQHF	TGTGCCAGCAGGGACAGGACATCAAATCAGCCCCAGCATTTT	14	TRBV2	TRBJ1-5	TRBD1	NA
CASSKGLANIEQYF	TGCGCCAGCAGCAAGGGACTAGCGAACATCGAGCAGTACTTC	14	TRBV5-1	TRBJ2-7	TRBD2	NA
CASSGLFIHMNTEAFF	TGTGCCAGCAGTGGTCTTTTCATACATATGAACACTGAAGCTTTCTTT	16	TRBV28	TRBJ1-1	NA	NA
CASSQEGGGGETQYF	TGCGCCAGCAGCCAAGAAGGGGGAGGGGGAGAGACCCAGTACTTC	15	TRBV4-1	TRBJ2-5	NA	NA
CASSQGTGPEAFF	TGCGCCAGCAGCCAAGGGACAGGGCCTGAAGCTTTCTTT	13	TRBV4-1	TRBJ1-1	TRBD1	NA
CASSVAGTNYEQYF	TGTGCCAGCAGTGTGGCCGGGACTAACTACGAGCAGTACTTC	14	TRBV2	TRBJ2-7	TRBD2	NA
CASSLGGDYGYTF	TGTGCCAGCAGCTTAGGGGGGGACTATGGCTACACCTTC	13	TRBV7-3	TRBJ1-2	NA	large
CSVGVGRDEQFF	TGCAGCGTTGGGGTAGGTAGGGATGAGCAGTTCTTC	12	TRBV29-1	TRBJ2-1	NA	NA